This T cell receptor (beta chain) originates from a study of T cell repertoires in cytomegalovirus infection. Whole-study context: CMV epitopes in the study were HLA-C-restricted (recently identified) and HLA-B-restricted (well studied).

Germline loops: CDR1 DFQATT, CDR2 SNEGSKA (reference sequence). V lost 6 bases, J lost 2 bases, and 13 bases lay in between. The CDR3 has 14 amino acids. About this clonotype: Antigen specificity is unknown.

From the reads, TCRdb called clonotypes with MiXCR, one entry per CDR3 protein. The sample lists under 300,000 distinct CDR3 sequences; approximately 22% were seen once. The chain recombines TRBV20-1 with TRBJ1-4, with D possibly TRBD1 on 5 matching bases. Source: cultured PBMCs, taken from culture after CMV antigen stimulation. The TCR comes from a human donor in good health (CMV status not recorded). Some clones in this sample may be carry-over from other donors' samples. CDR3 DNA sequence: TGCAGTGCCGGCAGGGCAGGGACTAATGAAAAACTGTTTTTT. It translates to CSAGRAGTNEKLFF.